The 17 T cell receptor beta chains below come from one sample, sequenced in a study of blood T cell repertoires in COVID-19. Using immunoSEQ multiplex PCR, the repertoire was profiled, and TCRdb retains in-frame clones only, with some absent. The sample comprises 200,000 or so clones, 80% to 90% of which are singletons, and roughly 2.2% rests with the top ten. Sequences were obtained from peripheral blood. These receptor sequences come from a man between 65 and 79 years old with active or convalescent COVID-19.

The chain joins TRBV11-2 to TRBJ2-2; 7 positions agree with TRBD1. The J call is in doubt because the DNA end fits TRBJ1-3 better. Germline CDR1 and CDR2: SGHAT and FQNNGV. This CDR3 is 15 amino acids long. CDR3 DNA: TGTGCCAGCAGCTTAGCCGGGACAGCTGGAAACACCATATATTTT. This encodes CASSLAGTAGNTIYF.

A word on this clone: The sample holds other DNA sequences that translate to the same CDR3. This chain links TRBV25-1 with TRBJ1-4; D unresolved. Germline V gives CDR1 MGHDK, CDR2 SYGVNS. The CDR3 totals 14 residues. The ends were cut back, 1 base at V and 8 bases at J, with 11 bases in the middle. In DNA, the CDR3 is TGTGCCAGCAGTGAATCCGGGTCGGGAGAAAAACTGTTTTTT. Residues: CASSESGSGEKLFF.

Here the CDR3 DNA reads TGCAGCGTTGTGGGGTTCCAGGGTTCCACTGAAGCTTTCTTT. It codes for CSVVGFQGSTEAFF. This chain connects TRBV29-1 to TRBJ1-1; maybe TRBD1 (5 bases). Germline CDR1 SQVTM, CDR2 ANQGSEA. CDR3 length equals 14 residues. V shed 4 bases and J shed 4 bases, with 16 bases lying between them.

The rearrangement uses TRBV28 and TRBJ1-2; 7 positions agree with TRBD1. Trimming at V came to 6 bases and at J to 5 bases, leaving 6 bases not matched to a gene. The CDR3 is 13 residues long. Germline V gene sequence: CDR1 MDHEN, CDR2 SYDVKM. The CDR3 coding sequence is TGTGCCAGCAGCTTCGACAGGGTTTATGGCTACACCTTC. Encoded protein: CASSFDRVYGYTF.

The chain joins TRBV3-1 (or the pseudogene TRBV3-2) to TRBJ2-5, with 11 nucleotides matching TRBD2. The CDR3 sequence is 16 residues long. Germline V lookup: CDR1 LGHDT, CDR2 YNNKEL (reference sequence). Trimming at V came to 2 bases and at J to 4 bases, leaving 6 bases not matched to a gene. The CDR3, as DNA: TGTGCCAGCAGCCAAAGTAGCGGGAGGGCAGGAGAGACCCAGTACTTC. Translated, it gives CASSQSSGRAGETQYF.

The V gene is TRBV3-1 (or the pseudogene TRBV3-2), the J gene TRBJ2-3, with 7 nucleotides matching TRBD1. The germline V gene has CDR1 LGHDT and CDR2 YNNKEL (reference sequence). V lost 6 bases, J lost 5 bases, and 5 bases stayed unmatched. The CDR3 extends over 13 amino acids. The CDR3 coding sequence is TGTGCCAGCAGTCGACAGGGTTTAGATACGCAGTATTTT. Translated, it gives CASSRQGLDTQYF.

The J gene is TRBJ1-3, the V gene TRBV18, with 7 nucleotides matching TRBD1. CDR1 and CDR2 from the germline V gene are KGHSH and LQKENI. Trimming removed 2 bases from V and 0 bases from J; junction bases left unmatched: 7. The CDR3 extends over 17 amino acids. The CDR3 DNA is TGTGCCAGCTCACCAGGGGGACAGACCTACTCTGGAAACACCATATATTTT. Its protein is CASSPGGQTYSGNTIYF.

The chain recombines TRBV13 with TRBJ2-1, with D possibly TRBD2 on 5 matching bases. The germline V and J ends were trimmed by 3 bases and 6 bases, with 9 bases remaining between them. Germline values: CDR1 PRHDT, CDR2 FYEKMQ (reference sequence). The CDR3 consists of 13 residues. The CDR3 DNA is TGTGCCAGCAGCTTCGGGGAAGGCAATGAGCAGTTCTTC. Translation: CASSFGEGNEQFF.

The chain has TRBV27 and TRBJ2-7; possible D gene TRBD2, 8 bases. With 2 bases removed from V and 3 bases from J, the gap between germline ends came to 17 bases. The CDR3 has 16 residues. Germline CDR1 and CDR2: MNHEY and SMNVEV (reference sequence). CDR3 in DNA: TGTGCCAGCAGTTTAGTAGCGGGACAGCCGAACTACGAGCAGTACTTC. This gives the protein CASSLVAGQPNYEQYF.

The table lists this clone with a count of one. The chain couples TRBV28 to TRBJ1-2, with D tentatively TRBD1 (6 bases). The CDR3 is made up of 14 amino acids. CDR1 is MDHEN, CDR2 SYDVKM, per germline. V lost 4 bases to trimming and J lost 3 bases, with 12 bases between them. In nucleotides, the CDR3 is TGTGCCAGCAGTTCCCCGGGGGGCGACTATGGCTACACCTTC. Translated: CASSSPGGDYGYTF.

In its sample, this clone was seen once. The rearrangement links TRBV28 to TRBJ2-7; 7 bases fit TRBD1. There are 14 residues in the CDR3. CDR1 is MDHEN and CDR2 is SYDVKM in the germline V gene. V trimming: 5 bases; J trimming: 5 bases; junction bases outside the gene matches: 9. CDR3 in amino acids: CASSPPDRIDEQYF. CDR3 DNA sequence: TGTGCCAGCAGTCCCCCGGACAGGATCGACGAGCAGTACTTC.

V gene TRBV27 combines with J gene TRBJ2-5; no clear D gene. CDR3 length: 14 residues. V was cut by 4 bases and J by 5 bases, with 14 bases left in between. Germline V gene data show CDR1 as MNHEY and CDR2 as SMNVEV (reference sequence). The CDR3 DNA is TGTGCCAGCAGTTACAGTAAGATTGGGGAGACCCAGTACTTC. This codes for CASSYSKIGETQYF.

This chain joins TRBV9 and TRBJ2-2, with D tentatively TRBD1 (5 bases). The CDR3 length is 15 residues. Trimming pared 4 bases from V and 0 bases from J, leaving 10 bases between. The germline CDR1 and CDR2 sequences are SGDLS and YYNGEE. Here the CDR3 reads CASSWGFANTGELFF. DNA of the CDR3: TGTGCCAGCAGCTGGGGCTTCGCGAACACCGGGGAGCTGTTTTTT.

The chain links TRBV19 to TRBJ2-3; D is undetermined. The CDR3 is 12 residues long. Looked up from germline, CDR1 is LNHDA and CDR2 is SQIVND (reference sequence). Trimming removed 5 bases at V and 2 bases at J, with 5 bases between. CDR3 residues: CASSSVTDTQYF. The DNA for the CDR3 is TGTGCCAGTAGTTCAGTCACAGATACGCAGTATTTT. Based on the CDR3 plus reference TRBV19 and TRBJ2-3, the full variable domain is DGGITQSPKYLFRKEGQNVTLSCEQNLNHDAMYWYRQDPGQGLRLIYYSQIVNDFQKGDIAEGYSVSREKKESFPLTVTSAQKNPTAFYLCASSSVTDTQYFGPGTRLTVL.

The chain employs TRBV7-6 and TRBJ2-1; 7 bases are a match to TRBD2. The CDR3 consists of 18 residues. Losses at the gene ends were 1 base for V and 0 bases for J; bases not matched to a gene: 9. CDR1 is SGHVS and CDR2 is FNYEAQ in the germline V gene. This CDR3 reads CASSLVPPGGNSYNEQFF. For the CDR3, the DNA is TGTGCCAGCAGCTTAGTCCCCCCGGGGGGAAACTCCTACAATGAGCAGTTCTTC.

V is TRBV7-2 and J is TRBJ2-7, with TRBD2 identical over 15 bases. V lost 0 bases to trimming and J lost 0 bases; unmatched junction nucleotides: 12. This CDR3 has 21 amino acids. Germline-derived CDR1 and CDR2 are SGHTA and FQGNSA. CDR3 nucleotide sequence: TGTGCCAGCAGCTTAGCCGCCTCGCGGACTAGCGGGGGGGCAAGCTCCTACGAGCAGTACTTC. This encodes CASSLAASRTSGGASSYEQYF. Looking up the rest from reference TRBV7-2 and TRBJ2-7 gives the full variable domain: GAGVSQSPSNKVTEKGKDVELRCDPISGHTALYWYRQSLGQGLEFLIYFQGNSAPDKSGLPSDRFSAERTGGSVSTLTIQRTQQEDSAVYLCASSLAASRTSGGASSYEQYFGPGTRLTVT.

The rearrangement uses TRBV11-2 and TRBJ2-2; D gene unclear. Trimming removed 1 base at V and 1 base at J, with 7 bases between. The CDR3 has 15 amino acids. Germline CDR1 SGHAT, CDR2 FQNNGV. CDR3 sequence reads: CASSLVPGNTGELFF. CDR3 nucleotide sequence: TGTGCCAGCAGCTTAGTGCCGGGGAACACCGGGGAGCTGTTTTTT.